The rows below give T cell receptor beta chains drawn from one sample of a study of regulatory T cells in long-lasting Graves disease. TCRdb used MiXCR to reprocess the multiplex PCR reads, holding one entry per CDR3 protein. Of about 450,000 distinct CDR3 sequences listed, 12% to 15% are singletons. These same records also appear under a second study, on T cells in Graves' hyperthyroidism and ophthalmopathy.

The sample here was peripheral blood mononuclear cells (PBMCs), taken at new diagnosis, from a patient treated with antithyroid drugs. The receptors were gathered from a woman between 50 and 59 years old with Graves disease. The CDR3 runs from the conserved cysteine through the conserved F or W. D genes are given only for firm matches. Rows may omit the clone size; those that give it use once, few, many or a size class.

abundance	j_gene	d_gene	v_gene	CDR3nt	CDR3aa
many	TRBJ2-7	NA	TRBV28	TGTGCCAGCAGTTTATCCTCCGGGACCGAGCAGTACTTC	CASSLSSGTEQYF
few	TRBJ2-1	TRBD2	TRBV24-1	TGTGCCACCAGTGATTTGACTAGCGTACACAATGAGCAGTTCTTC	CATSDLTSVHNEQFF
few	TRBJ2-1	TRBD2	TRBV6-2/TRBV6-3	TGTGCCAGCAGTGTCTGGACTAGCGGGAGGGGAGGGGAGCAGTTCTTC	CASSVWTSGRGGEQFF
many	TRBJ1-5	TRBD1	TRBV2	TGTGCCAGCAATGGACAGGGGACGATCAATCAGCCCCAGCATTTT	CASNGQGTINQPQHF
many	TRBJ2-7	NA	TRBV3-1	TGTGCCAGCAGCCAAGGGACGCAGGGGCTCGAGCAGTACTTC	CASSQGTQGLEQYF
many	TRBJ2-1	NA	TRBV18	TGTGCCAGCTCACCCGCGACAGAGGCATATGAGCAGTTCTTC	CASSPATEAYEQFF
NA	TRBJ2-1	NA	TRBV9	TGTGCCAGCAGCGTAGAGGTAGAGGGGGGAACGTCGTTCTTC	CASSVEVEGGTSFF
many	TRBJ2-3	TRBD2	TRBV7-2	TGTGCCAGCAGCCAAACTAGCGGCACAGATACGCAGTATTTT	CASSQTSGTDTQYF
NA	TRBJ2-7	NA	TRBV4-1	TGCGCCAGCAGCCATGGGACGGCTAGCGAGCAGTACTTC	CASSHGTASEQYF
few	TRBJ2-2	NA	TRBV12-3/TRBV12-4	TGTGCCAGCAGTTTGAGGGGGACTCCGCGAACCGGGGAGCTGTTTTTT	CASSLRGTPRTGELFF
many	TRBJ2-7	NA	TRBV29-1	TGCAGCGTTGAATTAAAGAATCCCTACGAGCAGTACTTC	CSVELKNPYEQYF
many	TRBJ2-1	TRBD1	TRBV12-3/TRBV12-4	TGTGCCAGCAGCCGGGGGACAGGGACCTCCTACAATGAGCAGTTCTTC	CASSRGTGTSYNEQFF
NA	TRBJ1-6	NA	TRBV27	TGTGCCAGCAGTTTACAGGACGGGTCCGATTCACCCCTCCACTTT	CASSLQDGSDSPLHF
NA	TRBJ2-7	TRBD2	TRBV9	TGTGCCAGCAGCGGAGCGGGAGAGAGCTACGAGCAGTACTTC	CASSGAGESYEQYF
many	TRBJ1-3	TRBD1	TRBV5-5	TGTGCCAGCAGATTTGACAGGGGTAATGGAAACACCATATATTTT	CASRFDRGNGNTIYF
NA	TRBJ2-5	NA	TRBV5-6	TGTGCCAGCAGCTCCAGCTTAGTGGAGACCCAGTACTTC	CASSSSLVETQYF
many	TRBJ2-2	NA	TRBV10-3	TGTGCCATCAGTGAGTCGAACGAGGGAGTCACCGGGGAGCTGTTTTTT	CAISESNEGVTGELFF
many	TRBJ1-2	NA	TRBV2	TGTGCCAGCAGTGATTCTACAGGTGTTCGTGGCTACACCTTC	CASSDSTGVRGYTF
few	TRBJ1-2	TRBD1	TRBV6-9	TGTGCCAGCAGTTACACGGGGACAGGGATTGGCACCTTC	CASSYTGTGIGTF
few	TRBJ2-1	TRBD1	TRBV6-2/TRBV6-3	TGTGCCAGCAGCGACGGACAGGGGAAAGGGAATGAGCAGTTCTTC	CASSDGQGKGNEQFF
many	TRBJ2-1	NA	TRBV7-9	TGTGCCAGCAGCTTGCGACCTAACAATGAGCAGTTCTTC	CASSLRPNNEQFF
many	TRBJ2-7	TRBD2	TRBV5-1	TGCGCCAGCACCTGGGGGGGTTCCCTCCTCGAGCAGTACTTC	CASTWGGSLLEQYF
many	TRBJ2-7	NA	TRBV12-3/TRBV12-4	TGTGCCAGCAGTTTAGCACAGGGTAAGGGGACCACCCGATCCTACGAGCAGTACTTC	CASSLAQGKGTTRSYEQYF
many	TRBJ2-7	NA	TRBV11-2	TGTGCCAGCAGCTTCACAGGCGACTCCTACGAGCAGTACTTC	CASSFTGDSYEQYF
many	TRBJ1-1	NA	TRBV29-1	TGCAGCGTTGACTTGGGCAGGAAGGGCACTGAAGCTTTCTTT	CSVDLGRKGTEAFF
NA	TRBJ1-5	NA	TRBV18	TGTGCCAGCTCACCCTCGTTGGGGGGAGGTGGCAATCAGCCCCAGCATTTT	CASSPSLGGGGNQPQHF
NA	TRBJ2-1	NA	TRBV10-3	TGTGCCATCAGTGAGGGGCTGGGTAGCGGAGACTCCTACAATGAGCAGTTCTTC	CAISEGLGSGDSYNEQFF
many	TRBJ2-7	NA	TRBV12-3/TRBV12-4	TGTGCCAGCAGTTTAAGCAGGAGATACGAGCAGTACTTC	CASSLSRRYEQYF
few	TRBJ2-1	TRBD2	TRBV6-5	TGTGCCAGCAGTTGGACTAGCGGGAAACCCTACAATGAGCAGCTCTTC	CASSWTSGKPYNEQLF
few	TRBJ2-1	NA	TRBV5-1	TGCGCCAGCAGCTTGGGAATAGACAATGAGCAGTTCTTC	CASSLGIDNEQFF
few	TRBJ2-2	NA	TRBV6-1	TGTGCCAGCAGGCGACAGGAGGGGGCCGGGGAGCTGTTTTTT	CASRRQEGAGELFF
few	TRBJ2-3	TRBD2	TRBV19	TGTGCCAGTATGGGACTAGCGGGAGTATCTGATACGCAGTATTTT	CASMGLAGVSDTQYF
few	TRBJ2-5	TRBD2	TRBV7-2	TGTGCCAGCAGCTCATCGGGACTAGCGGAGAGGCTGGAGACCCAGTACTTC	CASSSSGLAERLETQYF
NA	TRBJ1-2	NA	TRBV3-1	TGTGCCAGCAGCCAAGCCAGGATCTATGGCTACACCTTC	CASSQARIYGYTF
NA	TRBJ2-5	NA	TRBV19	TGTGCCAGTAGTATAGTTTCCGGGGCCCAAGAGACCCAGTACTTC	CASSIVSGAQETQYF
few	TRBJ1-5	TRBD1	TRBV7-2	TGTGCCAGCAGCTTAGGCCCCGGGACAGGGCAATGGATTCGGGATCAGCCCCAGCATTTT	CASSLGPGTGQWIRDQPQHF
NA	TRBJ2-7	TRBD2	TRBV5-1	TGTGCCAGCAGCTTGGCCATTCAAGCGGGAGGGCCAGGCGAGCAGTACTTC	CASSLAIQAGGPGEQYF
many	TRBJ1-2	NA	TRBV28	TGTGCCAGCAGTTTATTGGTTGGCAGCAACTATGGCTACACCTTC	CASSLLVGSNYGYTF